These T cell receptor beta chains were read from a single sample in a study of CD8 T cells in ankylosing spondylitis. TCRdb recomputed calls from the 5' RACE reads with MiXCR, one row per CDR3 protein. This table has some 120,000 distinct CDR3 sequences, roughly 13% appearing once. Material: blood, either unsorted or a sorted T cell fraction (not recorded which). The source of these receptors is a female donor with ankylosing spondylitis or in good health (not recorded which). The CDR3 runs from the conserved cysteine through the conserved F or W. D genes are given only for firm matches. Size is stated for part of the rows, as once, few or many counts, or as a class when the clone is expanded.

J,D,size,V,length,DNA,CDR3
TRBJ1-1,NA,many,TRBV5-1,14,TGCGCCAGCAGCCCCTCTGACGGGGTCACTGAAGCTTTCTTT,CASSPSDGVTEAFF
TRBJ2-3,NA,many,TRBV10-3,15,TGTGCCATCAGTGGGGTGGCTACTAGCACAGATACGCAGTATTTT,CAISGVATSTDTQYF
TRBJ2-6,NA,NA,TRBV20-1,15,TGCAGTGCTTGGACAGATTTCTCTGGGGCCAACGTCCTGACTTTC,CSAWTDFSGANVLTF
TRBJ1-5,NA,NA,TRBV5-1,14,TGCGCCAGCAGCTTGGGTTCAGGGAATCAGCCCCAGCATTTT,CASSLGSGNQPQHF
TRBJ2-1,NA,few,TRBV6-6,12,TGTGCCAGCGCCCTTGGGCTAGCTGGGCAGTTCTTC,CASALGLAGQFF
TRBJ2-7,TRBD1,many,TRBV5-5,14,TGTGCCAGTCAATTCGGGACAGGGAACTACGAGCAGTACTTC,CASQFGTGNYEQYF
TRBJ2-2,NA,many,TRBV6-1,16,TGTGCCAGCAGTCTCCGAGGGGACCCGAACACCGGGGAGCTGTTTTTT,CASSLRGDPNTGELFF
TRBJ1-5,NA,many,TRBV20-1,15,TGCAGTGCTAGACCTCCCGGGGCATCGGCTCAGCCCCAGCATTTT,CSARPPGASAQPQHF
TRBJ2-7,NA,many,TRBV3-1,13,TGTGCCAGCAGCCAAGATTTATCCTACGAGCAGTACTTC,CASSQDLSYEQYF
TRBJ2-2,TRBD1,few,TRBV7-3,15,TGTGCCAGCAGCCCCGGGACAGGGAACACCGGGGAGCTGTTTTTT,CASSPGTGNTGELFF
TRBJ1-4,TRBD1,NA,TRBV5-1,14,TGCGCCAGCGGTCCCGGGACAGGGAACGAAAAACTGTTTTTT,CASGPGTGNEKLFF
TRBJ1-6,TRBD1,NA,TRBV7-2,16,TGTGCCAGCAGCCCAACGACAGGGATTTTACATTCACCCCTCCACTTT,CASSPTTGILHSPLHF
TRBJ1-2,NA,NA,TRBV7-9,13,TGTGCCAGCAGCGAGGGGTTAATCTATGGCTACACCTTC,CASSEGLIYGYTF
TRBJ2-7,NA,NA,TRBV16,16,TGTGCCAGCAGCCAATCGGTCGCGAGAGCGTCCTACGAGCAGTACTTC,CASSQSVARASYEQYF
TRBJ2-2,NA,many,TRBV30,13,TGTGCCTGGAGTGCCCTGGCCGGCGGGGAGCTGTTTTTT,CAWSALAGGELFF
TRBJ2-5,TRBD2,NA,TRBV5-1,17,TGCGCCAGCAGCTGGCCGGGACTAGCGGGGTTCAAAGAGACCCAGTACTTC,CASSWPGLAGFKETQYF
TRBJ2-1,NA,few,TRBV7-7,12,TGTGCTAGCAGCCAGAACTTCGGTGAGCAGTTCTTC,CASSQNFGEQFF
TRBJ1-2,NA,NA,TRBV20-1,11,TGCAGTGCTAGACCTACAGATGGCTACACCTTC,CSARPTDGYTF
TRBJ2-7,TRBD1,many,TRBV5-1,14,TGCGCCAGCAGCCTAGATACAGGGGGCTACGAGCAGTACTTC,CASSLDTGGYEQYF
TRBJ2-5,TRBD1,once,TRBV28,15,TGTGCCAGCGACTTTTCCGGACAGGGACAAGAGACCCAGTACTTC,CASDFSGQGQETQYF
TRBJ1-4,NA,few,TRBV28,15,TGTGCCAGCAGTTTGACCGGTTCAACTAATGAAAAACTGTTTTTT,CASSLTGSTNEKLFF
TRBJ1-6,NA,NA,TRBV5-4,15,TGTGCCAGCAGCTTAGGGCCTCGGGACGATTCACCCCTCCACTTT,CASSLGPRDDSPLHF
TRBJ2-2,NA,few,TRBV29-1,13,TGCAGCGTTGTGCATATGAACACCGGGGAGCTGTTTTTT,CSVVHMNTGELFF
TRBJ2-7,NA,NA,TRBV19,12,TGTGCCACCGGTGCGACTCCCTACGAGCAGTACTTC,CATGATPYEQYF
TRBJ2-7,TRBD2,NA,TRBV7-2,16,TGTGCCAGCAGCTTAGTCTCGGCGGGAGGGCCCTACGAGCAGTACTTC,CASSLVSAGGPYEQYF
TRBJ2-6,NA,few,TRBV5-5,15,TGTGCCAGCAGCTTGGTAAGCTCTGGGGCCAACGTCCTGACTTTC,CASSLVSSGANVLTF
TRBJ2-1,TRBD1,NA,TRBV27,14,TGTGCCAGCAGGAGACAGGGGTCACTCAATGAGCAGTTCTTC,CASRRQGSLNEQFF
TRBJ1-1,NA,few,TRBV6-6,14,TGTGCCAGCAGTTACTCGGAGGTCAACACTGAAGCTTTCTTT,CASSYSEVNTEAFF
TRBJ1-6,NA,many,TRBV20-1,14,TGCAGTGCTAGAGATGTGACAGCCAATTCACCCCTCCACTTT,CSARDVTANSPLHF
TRBJ2-2,NA,NA,TRBV13,15,TGTGCCAGCAGCTTAGAAGCCAGAAACACCGGGGAGCTGTTTTTT,CASSLEARNTGELFF